The source of this TCR beta chain is a study of blood T cell repertoires in COVID-19. At the level of the study: The origin of the acute and convalescent COVID-19 samples was the United States, Italy and Spain. T cells, B-cell-depleted T cells, or PBMCs supplied cDNA or gDNA.

Authors' methods: Reference gene primer amplification yielded estimated nucleated cell counts. The table came from immunoSEQ multiplex PCR; TCRdb's copy has only in-frame clones and leaves some out. V, J and clone size derive from that table, while D and trimming were established from the DNA sequence. The sample yields hundreds of thousands of clones, roughly four fifths seen once. This CDR3 contains 16 residues. Trimming shortened V by 3 bases and J by 2 bases, and 14 bases separated the two germline ends. Germline CDR1 reads KGHSH; CDR2 reads LQKENI. This clone was recorded only once. The rearrangement joins TRBV18 to TRBJ1-3, with a possible D match to TRBD1 (5 bases). The material sequenced was peripheral blood. The source of this sequence is a man at least 80 years old with acute or convalescent COVID-19. The CDR3 coding sequence is TGTGCCAGCTCACCGTGGCAGGGCTGGGCTGGAAACACCATATATTTT. This encodes CASSPWQGWAGNTIYF.